This TCR beta chain was sequenced for a study of cytomegalovirus exposure and HLA in healthy donors. Whole-study context: Earlier findings included over 90 million unique TCR beta sequences obtained from about 179 million T cells.

A multiplex PCR was run with 60 Vbeta primers and 13 Jbeta primers. The data were produced by immunoSEQ multiplex PCR, yet TCRdb's version contains in-frame clones alone and is incomplete. Here the sample spans about 140,000 clones, about three quarters being singletons. The germline gives CDR1 LNHDA, CDR2 SQIVND (reference sequence). There are 15 residues in the CDR3. V lost 0 bases to trimming and J lost 3 bases; unmatched junction nucleotides: 3. About this clone itself: Its matching antigen is unknown.

Study-wide findings and caveats: What a later analysis showed was that several of the most significant clusters appeared linked to common viral pathogens.

The chain couples TRBV19 to TRBJ2-7; 9 nucleotides align to TRBD2. The sequencing input was PBMCs. This TCR came from a male donor in good health and CMV-seropositive. The CDR3 loop reads CASSIDSGRYYEQYF. The CDR3 coding sequence is TGTGCCAGTAGTATAGATAGCGGGAGATACTACGAGCAGTACTTC.